This T cell receptor beta chain was retrieved from a study of blood T cell repertoires in COVID-19. Study information: Donors in the United States, Italy and Spain gave samples during acute or convalescent COVID-19. Sources were T cells, B-cell-depleted T cells, or PBMCs; the material itself was cDNA or gDNA.

CDR1 is SGHTA and CDR2 is FQGNSA in the germline V gene. The CDR3 is 15 residues long. Germline trimming cut 5 bases from V and 7 bases from J; bases unmatched to any gene: 9. Original handling: Quantification of nucleated cells was approximated via reference gene primer amplification. Sequencing used immunoSEQ multiplex PCR; TCRdb keeps in-frame clones, though not all of them. V and J calls plus clone size are reproduced from that table; the DNA served to infer D and trimming. The data hold about 90,000 clones, with about 80% observed a single time. Sample: peripheral blood. This TCR derives from a woman in her 70s with acute or convalescent COVID-19. This chain joins TRBV7-2 and TRBJ1-3; TRBD1 agrees at 9 bases. The CDR3 sequence is CASSIRQGVGNTIYF. The DNA for the CDR3 is TGTGCCAGCAGCATAAGACAGGGGGTAGGGAACACCATATATTTT.